This record covers a single TCR beta chain. It has no known antigen specificity. It has no much larger one-base neighbor in the sample; base qualities were not kept. The treatment or condition tag for this specimen amounts to: suppressive antiretroviral therapy. A pool of overlapping HIV-1 Gag 15-mer peptides, at around 0.99 ug per peptide per mL, was used to stimulate the cells. Nonresponding CD40L-negative CD69-negative CD45RO-high memory CD4+ T cells were sorted as memory populations depleted of antigen-responding cells. Participants were HIV-1-infected adults who started suppressive ART during chronic infection. For at least 4 years, participants had undetectable plasma HIV-1 RNA, below 50 copies/mL. To be included, a participant needed positive CMV serology and a CD4+ T cell count above 400 cells/uL. Before stimulation, PBMCs were isolated using density centrifugation and depleted of CD8+ T cells. For approximately 17 hours, the CD8-depleted PBMCs were stimulated with anti-CD28/CD49d costimulation, a CD40-blocking antibody, and enfuvirtide to prevent new infections. Cell sorting was performed on a Beckman Coulter MoFlo Legacy or XDP sorter, and dead cells were excluded with propidium iodide. The QIAamp DNA Mini Kit was used for genomic DNA extraction from samples above one million cells, and the Quick-DNA Microprep Kit was used otherwise.

The data are from a study of persistence of HIV-infected CD4 T cells (dated by TCRdb to 2019 to 2021). As for the study more broadly: The study isolated CMV- and HIV-1 Gag-responding CD4+ T cells from ART-treated individuals to examine antigen-driven clonal expansion of HIV-1-infected cells. Peripheral blood samples of up to about 200 mL were collected at multiple time points, except for a couple of participants, who underwent leukapheresis at a single time point. The clonality of all cells in each sorted population was measured by TCRbeta sequencing, and the clonality of infected cells was measured by proviral sequencing. Suppressive ART had been received by participants for a median of roughly eight years. The TCR cluster analysis across participants included roughly 8 participants for CMV and roughly seven participants for Gag. Here is what the overall study found, with its caveats: Because the TCR analyses were done in bulk, restricting them to just the rare CMV-responding cells that actually carried HIV-1 proviruses was not possible. The study involved few individuals and tested only a limited range of antigens. Within the same sorted populations, how oligoclonal the TCRs were correlated with how oligoclonal the proviruses were. Antigen-responding cells were enriched for degenerate expanded CDR3beta sequences, which suggests convergent selection of CD4+ responses to CMV and Gag. TCRbeta richness in CMV- and Gag-responding cells was significantly lower than in anti-CD3/anti-CD28-responding cells; CMV-responding cells had higher oligoclonality than CD3/CD28-stimulated and Gag-responding cells.

The immunoSEQ hsTCRB assay version 4 in survey mode was used to sequence TCRbeta repertoires from genomic DNA. For TCRbeta sequencing, genomic DNA was diluted to around 10 ng/uL, with up to 1 ug used per sample. In the paper's pipeline: TCRbeta data analysis was done in ImmunoSeq Analyzer 3.0, and diversity was calculated on productive nucleotide rearrangements. Lower-bound TCR diversity was estimated with the improved Chao index, and clonality with the Gini coefficient using the Immunarch R package. Different nucleotide rearrangements encoding the same CDR3beta amino acid sequence were counted as distinct clonotypes. Differential abundance analysis found TCRbeta sequences that were significantly enriched in antigen-responding cells compared with anti-CD3/anti-CD28-activated cells. Using predicted peptide-MHC specificity as the basis, GLIPH2 grouped TCRs into clusters, both for each participant individually and for the merged data sets that combined participants. What TCRdb holds here is the immuneACCESS table cut down to in-frame rearrangements. Part of the clones is not present; checked against another copy, under half of the missing clones reflect an unresolved V gene, and the others are unexplained. Clone size and the V and J calls come from that table; the DNA yielded D and trimming. For this sample there are about 35,000 clones; more than 75% appear just once. The ten largest clones add up to about 5% of the sample.

The source was cultured CD4+ T cells from PBMCs, collected from a patient who received antiretroviral therapy. Reading the label with the study, this specimen's cell subset or site is: CD40L-CD69- CD45RO-high memory CD4 T cells not responding to Gag peptides. This receptor was identified in an adult with HIV. The donor label of this sample is uncertain.

The DNA reads TGTGCCAGCAGCTTTAGCTATAATTCACCCCTCCACTTT. Translation gives CASSFSYNSPLHF. The chain is encoded by TRBV7-3 joined to TRBJ1-6; no D segment can be confidently identified. V is pared back by 3 bases and J by 3 bases, with 3 bases lying between the germline termini. The CDR3 goes from the cysteine to the phenylalanine over 13 residues. Only the CDR3 region is kept as DNA, spanning 39 bases read in frame from base 1. The germline V gene gives CDR1 as SGHTA and CDR2 as FQGTGA.